This TCR beta chain was captured by sequencing in a study of blood T cell repertoires in COVID-19. The CDR3 consists of 12 residues. Trimming pared 3 bases from V and 6 bases from J, leaving 9 bases between. Per germline, CDR1 SGHRS and CDR2 YFSETQ. Some clones are missing from TCRdb's copy, which holds only in-frame ones; the method was immunoSEQ multiplex PCR. The table lists 110,000 to 150,000 clones, almost 80% of them singletons. This chain joins TRBV5-1 and TRBJ1-2; the D is unclear. Sequences were obtained from peripheral blood. The TCR was taken from a man over 45 with active or convalescent COVID-19. The CDR3 DNA sequence: TGCGCCAGCAGCTCTACAGCGGATGGCTACACCTTC. It codes for CASSSTADGYTF.